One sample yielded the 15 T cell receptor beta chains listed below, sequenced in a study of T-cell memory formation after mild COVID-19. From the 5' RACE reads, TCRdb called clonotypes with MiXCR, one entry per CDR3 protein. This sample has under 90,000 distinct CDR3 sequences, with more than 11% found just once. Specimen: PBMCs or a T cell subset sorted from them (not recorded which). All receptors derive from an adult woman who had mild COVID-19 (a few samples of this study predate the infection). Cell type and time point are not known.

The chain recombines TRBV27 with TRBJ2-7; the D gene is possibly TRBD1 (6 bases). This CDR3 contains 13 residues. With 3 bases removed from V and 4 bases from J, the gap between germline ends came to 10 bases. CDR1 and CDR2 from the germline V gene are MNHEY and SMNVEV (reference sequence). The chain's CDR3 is CASSFGQWYEQYF. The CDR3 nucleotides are TGTGCCAGCAGTTTCGGACAGTGGTACGAGCAGTACTTC.

CDR3 protein: CASSPLVGQGTEAFF. The DNA of the CDR3 is TGTGCCAGCAGCCCTTTAGTGGGACAAGGCACTGAAGCTTTCTTT. The chain is built from TRBV12-3 or TRBV12-4 and TRBJ1-1; D perhaps matches TRBD1 (6 bases). The CDR3 totals 15 residues. Trimming took off 6 bases at V and 4 bases at J, with 18 bases between the two ends.

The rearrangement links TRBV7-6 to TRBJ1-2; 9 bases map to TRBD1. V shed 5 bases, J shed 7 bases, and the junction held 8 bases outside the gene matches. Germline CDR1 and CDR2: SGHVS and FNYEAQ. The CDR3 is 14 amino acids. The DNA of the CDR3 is TGTGCCAGCAGCACCTTGACAGGGGGAGTTGGCTACACCTTC. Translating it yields CASSTLTGGVGYTF.

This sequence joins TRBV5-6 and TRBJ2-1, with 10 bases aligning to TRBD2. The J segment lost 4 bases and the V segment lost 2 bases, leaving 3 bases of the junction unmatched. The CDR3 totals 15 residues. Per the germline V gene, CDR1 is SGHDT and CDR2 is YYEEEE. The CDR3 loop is CASSLRLAGYNEQFF. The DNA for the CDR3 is TGTGCCAGCAGCTTAAGACTAGCGGGTTACAATGAGCAGTTCTTC.

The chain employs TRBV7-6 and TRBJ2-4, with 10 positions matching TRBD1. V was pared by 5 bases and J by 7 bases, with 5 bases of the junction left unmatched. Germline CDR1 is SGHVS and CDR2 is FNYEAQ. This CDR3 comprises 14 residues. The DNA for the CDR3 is TGTGCCAGCAGCCTCGGGACAGGGGCGAACATTCAGTACTTC. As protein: CASSLGTGANIQYF.

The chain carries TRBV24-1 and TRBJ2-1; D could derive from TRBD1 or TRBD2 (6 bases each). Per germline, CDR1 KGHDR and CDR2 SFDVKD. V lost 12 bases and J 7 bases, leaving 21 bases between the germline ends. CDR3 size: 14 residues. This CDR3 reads CAAAGGGGGNEQFF. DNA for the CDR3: TGTGCCGCCGCTGGTGGCGGAGGGGGAAATGAGCAGTTCTTC.

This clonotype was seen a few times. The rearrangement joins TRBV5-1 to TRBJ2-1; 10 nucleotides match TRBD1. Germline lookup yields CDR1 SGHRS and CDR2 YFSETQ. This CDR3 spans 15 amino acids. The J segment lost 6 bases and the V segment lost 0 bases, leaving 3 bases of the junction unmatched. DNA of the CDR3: TGCGCCAGCAGCTTGGCCGGGACAGGGGCCAATGAGCAGTTCTTC. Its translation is CASSLAGTGANEQFF.

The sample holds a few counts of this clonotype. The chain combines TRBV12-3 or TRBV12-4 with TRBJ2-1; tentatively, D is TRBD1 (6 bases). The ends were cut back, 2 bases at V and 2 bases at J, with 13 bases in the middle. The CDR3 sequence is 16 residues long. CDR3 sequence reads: CASSLMRRGTYNEQFF. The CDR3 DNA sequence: TGTGCCAGCAGTTTAATGAGAAGGGGGACCTACAATGAGCAGTTCTTC.

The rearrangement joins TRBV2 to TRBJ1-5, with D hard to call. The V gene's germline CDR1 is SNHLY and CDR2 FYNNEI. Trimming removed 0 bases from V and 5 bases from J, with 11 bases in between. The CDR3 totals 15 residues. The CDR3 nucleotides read TGTGCCAGCAGTGAAGCGCTTACAGTAGATCAGCCCCAGCATTTT. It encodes CASSEALTVDQPQHF.

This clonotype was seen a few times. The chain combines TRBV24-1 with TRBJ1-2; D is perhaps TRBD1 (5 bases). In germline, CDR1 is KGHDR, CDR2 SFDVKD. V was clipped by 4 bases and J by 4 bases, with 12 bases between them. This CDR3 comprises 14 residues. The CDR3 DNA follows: TGTGCCACCAGTGAGTCAGGGTCGAGCTATGGCTACACCTTC. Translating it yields CATSESGSSYGYTF.

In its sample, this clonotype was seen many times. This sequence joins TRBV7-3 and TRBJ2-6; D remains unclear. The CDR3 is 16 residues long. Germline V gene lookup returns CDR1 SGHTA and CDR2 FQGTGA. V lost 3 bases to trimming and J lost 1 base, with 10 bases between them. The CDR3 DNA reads TGTGCCAGCAGCTTTTATACGGGTTCTGGGGCCAACGTCCTGACTTTC. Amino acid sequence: CASSFYTGSGANVLTF.

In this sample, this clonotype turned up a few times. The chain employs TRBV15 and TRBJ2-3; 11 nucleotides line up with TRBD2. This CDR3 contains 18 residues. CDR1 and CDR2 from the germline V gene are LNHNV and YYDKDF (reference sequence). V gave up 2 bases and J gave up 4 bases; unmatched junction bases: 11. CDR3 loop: CATSRTLTSGSFADTQYF. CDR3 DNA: TGTGCCACCAGCAGAACACTCACTAGCGGGAGTTTCGCAGATACGCAGTATTTT.

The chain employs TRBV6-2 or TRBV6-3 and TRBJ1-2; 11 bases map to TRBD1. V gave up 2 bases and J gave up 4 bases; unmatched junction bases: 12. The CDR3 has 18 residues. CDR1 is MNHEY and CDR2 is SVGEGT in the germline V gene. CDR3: CASSYDPRTGGHPYGYTF. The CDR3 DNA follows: TGTGCCAGCAGTTACGACCCCCGGACAGGGGGCCACCCCTATGGCTACACCTTC.

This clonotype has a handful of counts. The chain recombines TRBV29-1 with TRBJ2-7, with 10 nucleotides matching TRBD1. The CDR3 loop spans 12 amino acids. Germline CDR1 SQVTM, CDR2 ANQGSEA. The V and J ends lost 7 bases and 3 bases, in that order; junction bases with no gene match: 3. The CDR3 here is CSGRDRGYEQYF. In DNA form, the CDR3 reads TGCAGCGGCCGGGACAGGGGCTACGAGCAGTACTTC.

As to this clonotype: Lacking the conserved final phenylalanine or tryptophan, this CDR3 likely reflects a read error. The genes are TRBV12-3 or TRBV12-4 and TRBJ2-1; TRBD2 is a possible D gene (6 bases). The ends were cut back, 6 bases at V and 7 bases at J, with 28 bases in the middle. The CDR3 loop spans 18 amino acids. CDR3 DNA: TGTGCCAGCAGCCCCGGGCCCTCGATTGTCGTTGGAGGGAATGAGCAGTTCCTC. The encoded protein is CASSPGPSIVVGGNEQFL.